These T cell receptor beta chains were read from a single sample in a study of CXCR3-negative and CXCR3-positive naive CD8 T cells. TCRdb re-analyzed the 5' RACE reads; it lists each CDR3 protein once, without DNA. The sample has 110,000 or so distinct CDR3 sequences, and its top ten clones hold around 0.36%. Source material: naive CXCR3+ CD8+ T cells from blood. All receptors derive from a human donor in good health. Some clones in this sample may be carry-over from other donors' samples. The CDR3 runs from the conserved cysteine through the conserved F or W. Fields, in order: J gene, V gene, CDR3 protein.

TRBJ2-7,TRBV29-1,CSAKDGYSYEQYF
TRBJ2-1,TRBV10-3,CAISEEFYNEQFF
TRBJ1-5,TRBV11-2,CASSKNRGSGQPQHF
TRBJ2-7,TRBV12-3/TRBV12-4,CASRSDSSLGEQYF
TRBJ2-7,TRBV5-1,CASSFEGSTYEQYF
TRBJ2-7,TRBV7-2,CASSLLNSLYEQYF
TRBJ1-2,TRBV28,CASRQPGTGGFFNGYTF
TRBJ2-7,TRBV3-2,CASSRTSSSQGEQYF
TRBJ1-5,TRBV2,CASSELGTGMNQPQHF
TRBJ2-7,TRBV20-1,CSASGTSGRYEQYF
TRBJ1-1,TRBV6-5,CASSYAVGPEAFF
TRBJ1-1,TRBV4-3,CASSLTTGTGDTEAFF
TRBJ2-7,TRBV3-1,CASSQEVLQGQSYEQYF
TRBJ2-2,TRBV7-7,CASSSAGTVDGELFF
TRBJ1-4,TRBV7-8,CASSTTTGDEKLFF
TRBJ2-1,TRBV19,CASGQGRYNEQFF
TRBJ2-1,TRBV4-1,CASSPEWGLGSYNEQFF
TRBJ2-3,TRBV21-1,CASSKDRQGTDTQYF
TRBJ2-3,TRBV15,CATSNERGSADTQYF
TRBJ2-5,TRBV2,CASSMTSGGPEETQYF
TRBJ2-7,TRBV7-8,CASSSEDRLEEYEQYF
TRBJ1-1,TRBV6-2/TRBV6-3,CASLSWGFVDTEAFF
TRBJ2-1,TRBV6-2/TRBV6-3,CASSPGRGVEYNEQFF
TRBJ2-5,TRBV5-1,CASSLYRGQETQYF
TRBJ2-1,TRBV7-9,CASSLSGQGQFF
TRBJ1-1,TRBV7-3,CASRVSGNTEAFF
TRBJ1-2,TRBV2,CARDGHLDGYTF
TRBJ1-2,TRBV29-1,CSASEGMVYGYTF
TRBJ2-2,TRBV14,CASSQGSGELFF
TRBJ1-6,TRBV20-1,CSARVTGPNSPLHF
TRBJ1-1,TRBV9,CASSVAQTEAFF
TRBJ1-5,TRBV28,CASSLWGTNSNQPQHF